This T cell receptor beta chain was identified during a study of blood T cell repertoires in COVID-19. This CDR3 has 14 amino acids. Germline CDR1 reads MDHEN; CDR2 reads SYDVKM. Trimming took off 5 bases at V and 5 bases at J, with 14 bases between the two ends. As handled by the study authors: By means of reference gene primer amplification, nucleated cell counts were estimated. Sequencing was performed with immunoSEQ multiplex PCR; in TCRdb, only in-frame clones are kept and a portion is missing. V and J calls and clone size are copied from that table; D and trimming were computed from the DNA. The sample contains approximately 240,000 clones, roughly 84% of which appear only once.

The chain uses TRBV28 and TRBJ2-3; weak D call: TRBD2 (6 bases). The sequenced material came from peripheral blood. This sequence originates from a man between 50 and 59 years old who had recovered from COVID-19. The CDR3 is CASSPWTGGDTQYF. CDR3 coding DNA: TGTGCCAGCAGTCCCTGGACCGGGGGAGATACGCAGTATTTT.